One and the same sample provided the 30 T cell receptor beta chains below, sequenced in a study of a mutant IDH1 vaccine in newly diagnosed glioma. The repertoire was sequenced with immunoSEQ multiplex PCR; TCRdb's copy has only in-frame clones and lacks some. The repertoire holds tens of thousands of clones, with approximately 81% as singletons. This sample's time point: week 35, safety follow-up. Vaccination used 300 ug of mutant IDH1 20-mer peptide per dose, with topical imiquimod. Antigens of these TCRs are unknown. The input for sequencing was PBMCs, taken from a glioma patient whose treatment included an IDH1 peptide vaccine. The receptors shown here come from a man younger than 45 with glioma.

This chain links TRBV5-1 with TRBJ2-1; 10 nucleotides align to TRBD1. The V gene end was trimmed by 0 bases and the J gene end by 8 bases; junction bases not matched to a gene: 8. The CDR3 runs 16 residues. CDR1 is SGHRS, CDR2 YFSETQ, per germline. As DNA, the CDR3 is TGCGCCAGCAGCTTGGGACAGGGGGCTAATCGGCATGAGCAGTTCTTC. Its translation is CASSLGQGANRHEQFF.

This sequence joins TRBV7-2 and TRBJ2-7; D ambiguous. The CDR3 sequence is 16 residues long. Germline V lookup: CDR1 SGHTA, CDR2 FQGNSA. The V end was cut by 1 base, the J end by 0 bases, with 13 bases between. The CDR3 loop is CASSLESNSFSYEQYF. CDR3 coding DNA: TGTGCCAGCAGCTTAGAGTCCAACTCCTTCTCCTACGAGCAGTACTTC.

This chain connects TRBV28 to TRBJ2-3, with D possibly matching TRBD2 (6 bases). Germline V gene sequence: CDR1 MDHEN, CDR2 SYDVKM. Trimming pared 6 bases from V and 2 bases from J, leaving 12 bases between. The CDR3 totals 14 residues. In DNA form, the CDR3 reads TGTGCCAGCAGGCAGGGACTTTCCACAGATACGCAGTATTTT. Amino acid sequence: CASRQGLSTDTQYF.

J is TRBJ2-5 and V is TRBV25-1, with 9 bases matching TRBD1. The last part of the DNA fits TRBJ2-7 better; the J call may be wrong. Per the germline V gene, CDR1 is MGHDK and CDR2 is SYGVNS. The CDR3 has 15 amino acids. This CDR3 is CASSEWGTGRIEQYF. The CDR3 nucleotides are TGTGCCAGCAGTGAATGGGGGACAGGGAGGATCGAGCAGTACTTC.

The chain joins TRBV7-6 to TRBJ2-3; 7 nucleotides match TRBD2. V lost 1 base and J lost 0; bases outside the gene matches: 13. Germline lookup yields CDR1 SGHVS and CDR2 FNYEAQ. This CDR3 comprises 19 residues. CDR3 sequence reads: CASSLEGLGSRASTDTQYF. Here the CDR3 DNA reads TGTGCCAGCAGCTTAGAAGGACTAGGATCCCGGGCTAGCACAGATACGCAGTATTTT.

The chain joins TRBV29-1 to TRBJ2-7, with 11 bases aligning to TRBD2. CDR1 and CDR2 from the germline V gene are SQVTM and ANQGSEA. This CDR3 spans 14 amino acids. V was pared by 6 bases and J by 0 bases, with 4 bases of the junction left unmatched. The CDR3 loop is CSVHGLAGSYEQYF. Written as DNA, the CDR3 is TGCAGCGTCCACGGACTAGCGGGCTCCTACGAGCAGTACTTC.

DNA for the CDR3: TGTGCCAGCAGTTTACGGGACAGTTACGAGCAGTACTTC. As protein: CASSLRDSYEQYF. This chain connects TRBV27 to TRBJ2-7, with TRBD1 matching 7 bases. Germline CDR1 reads MNHEY; CDR2 reads SMNVEV (reference sequence). V dropped 2 bases and J dropped 4; count of bases not matched to a gene: 2. This CDR3 has 13 residues.

The sample holds a few counts of this clone. V and J are TRBV27 and TRBJ1-1; perhaps TRBD1 as D (6 bases). This CDR3 region has 15 residues. The germline V gene has CDR1 MNHEY and CDR2 SMNVEV (reference sequence). Trimming took 6 bases from V and 3 from J, leaving 17 bases between them. In nucleotides, the CDR3 is TGTGCCAGCAGACGTGACAGGTCGGTATACACTGAAGCTTTCTTT. It translates to CASRRDRSVYTEAFF.

This chain links TRBV28 with TRBJ2-7, with D unresolved. V lost 3 bases and J 4 bases, leaving 19 bases between the germline ends. The CDR3 runs 16 residues. Germline values: CDR1 MDHEN, CDR2 SYDVKM. The CDR3 DNA reads as TGTGCCAGCAGTTTGAGCTACTCTAAACGTCGGTACGAGCAGTACTTC. It specifies CASSLSYSKRRYEQYF. Full variable domain (outside the CDR3, taken from reference TRBV28 and TRBJ2-7): DVKVTQSSRYLVKRTGEKVFLECVQDMDHENMFWYRQDPGLGLRLIYFSYDVKMKEKGDIPEGYSVSREKKERFSLILESASTNQTSMYLCASSLSYSKRRYEQYFGPGTRLTVT.

This clone was recorded a few times. The CDR3, as DNA: TGCGCCAGCAGCCTGGTCCGGGCCCCGTCATCAGAAGCTTTCTTT. Translation gives CASSLVRAPSSEAFF. This chain uses TRBV5-1 with TRBJ1-1; D call uncertain. The CDR3 totals 15 residues. Germline loops: CDR1 SGHRS, CDR2 YFSETQ. The V gene lost 4 bases and the J gene lost 8 bases, with 21 bases spanning the gap. The full variable domain, in which reference TRBV5-1 and TRBJ1-1 provide the parts outside the CDR3, is KAGVTQTPRYLIKTRGQQVTLSCSPISGHRSVSWYQQTPGQGLQFLFEYFSETQRNKGNFPGRFSGRQFSNSRSEMNVSTLELGDSALYLCASSLVRAPSSEAFFGQGTRLTVV.

The CDR3 sequence: CASSSRTSANTGELFF. Written as DNA, the CDR3 is TGTGCCAGCAGCTCGAGGACAAGCGCGAACACCGGGGAGCTGTTTTTT. This chain uses TRBV5-6 with TRBJ2-2, with TRBD1 as a possible D gene (5 bases). CDR1 and CDR2 from the germline V gene are SGHDT and YYEEEE. The CDR3 runs to 16 residues. Deletions cut 3 bases from V and 0 bases from J, with 12 bases between.

The chain carries TRBV7-9 and TRBJ2-3; no firm D call. Germline V gene lookup returns CDR1 SEHNR and CDR2 FQNEAQ (reference sequence). This CDR3 comprises 12 residues. Trimming stripped 5 bases from V and 2 bases from J, with 5 bases between. The CDR3 loop reads CASSHYTDTQYF. In nucleotides, the CDR3 is TGTGCCAGCAGCCACTACACAGATACGCAGTATTTT.

The rearrangement links TRBV2 to TRBJ1-2; no clear D. Trimming removed 2 bases at V and 7 bases at J, with 26 bases between. The CDR3 contains 18 residues. Germline CDR1 SNHLY, CDR2 FYNNEI. The CDR3 DNA reads as TGTGCCAGCAGTGAATTTGTAGGTTATCTCTTTCTTGGTCGTGGCTACACCTTC. It codes for CASSEFVGYLFLGRGYTF.

V is TRBV27 and J is TRBJ2-1; D might be TRBD1 (6 bases). Deletions cut 4 bases from V and 10 bases from J, with 14 bases between. Germline-derived CDR1 and CDR2 are MNHEY and SMNVEV (reference sequence). This CDR3 spans 13 amino acids. The CDR3 nucleotides are TGTGCCAGCAGTTCGTACAGGGTCAACGAGCAGTTCTTC. This translates into CASSSYRVNEQFF.

The chain couples TRBV27 to TRBJ2-1; TRBD2 matches 8 bases. Trimming cost V 5 bases and J 11 bases; bases outside gene matches: 14. Germline V gene data show CDR1 as MNHEY and CDR2 as SMNVEV (reference sequence). The CDR3 is 15 amino acids. CDR3 loop: CASSPTSGYAQKQFF. CDR3 coding DNA: TGTGCCAGCAGTCCTACTAGCGGCTACGCGCAAAAGCAGTTCTTC.

The table lists this clone with a few counts. The chain joins TRBV7-9 to TRBJ2-2, with a possible D match to TRBD1 (6 bases). V shed 2 bases and J shed 5 bases, with 12 bases lying between them. From germline, CDR1 is SEHNR and CDR2 FQNEAQ (reference sequence). This CDR3 contains 15 residues. CDR3 coding DNA: TGTGCCAGCAGCTTAATCAGGGGTGAGACCGGGGAGCTGTTTTTT. Its translation: CASSLIRGETGELFF.

The chain uses TRBV27 and TRBJ2-7; 11 bases fit TRBD1. V dropped 3 bases and J dropped 6; count of bases not matched to a gene: 1. Germline V gene data show CDR1 as MNHEY and CDR2 as SMNVEV (reference sequence). There are 13 residues in the CDR3. For the CDR3, the DNA is TGTGCCAGCAGTTTCGGGACAGGGGGCGAGCAGTACTTC. As protein: CASSFGTGGEQYF.

The chain has TRBV14 and TRBJ2-3; D is unclear. Deletions cut 1 base from V and 1 base from J, with 15 bases between. The CDR3 sequence is 17 residues long. The V gene's germline CDR1 is SGHDN and CDR2 FVKESK. The CDR3 sequence is CASSQGALTIRTDTQYF. The CDR3 DNA is TGTGCCAGCAGCCAAGGGGCACTTACTATTCGCACAGATACGCAGTATTTT.

This clone was picked up one time. This chain uses TRBV5-6 with TRBJ1-6; tentatively, D is TRBD1 (5 bases). The V and J ends lost 4 bases and 8 bases respectively, with 16 bases between them. In germline, CDR1 is SGHDT, CDR2 YYEEEE. The length of the CDR3 is 15 residues. The CDR3 nucleotides are TGTGCCAGCAGCCGGGGCTGGGCCGGAGATTCACCCCTCCACTTT. This gives the protein CASSRGWAGDSPLHF.

This chain connects TRBV10-2 to TRBJ1-5, with TRBD1 as a possible D gene (6 bases). This CDR3 comprises 14 residues. Trimming took off 8 bases at V and 2 bases at J, with 13 bases between the two ends. The germline CDR1 and CDR2 sequences are WSHSY and SAAADI. CDR3 residues: CASWEQGGNQPQHF. The CDR3 coding sequence is TGCGCCAGCTGGGAACAGGGAGGCAATCAGCCCCAGCATTTT.

The chain carries TRBV6-1 and TRBJ2-5; TRBD2 aligns across 15 bases. CDR1 is MNHNS and CDR2 is SASEGT in the germline V gene. CDR3 size: 19 residues. V dropped 4 bases and J dropped 2; count of bases not matched to a gene: 11. This chain's CDR3 is CASSGIPGLAGGRQETQYF. CDR3 DNA: TGTGCCAGCAGTGGGATTCCGGGACTAGCGGGGGGTAGGCAAGAGACCCAGTACTTC.

This clone was recorded only once. The chain couples TRBV2 to TRBJ1-6; D possibly corresponds to TRBD1 (6 bases). Germline-derived CDR1 and CDR2 are SNHLY and FYNNEI. V was pared by 7 bases and J by 6 bases, with 13 bases between. The CDR3 sequence is 14 residues long. DNA for the CDR3: TGTGCCAGCAAGGGGGGGCGCCTTAATTCACCCCTCCACTTT. Amino acids: CASKGGRLNSPLHF. The full variable domain, completed using reference TRBV2 and TRBJ1-6, is EPEVTQTPSHQVTQMGQEVILRCVPISNHLYFYWYRQILGQKVEFLVSFYNNEISEKSEIFDDQFSVERPDGSNFTLKIRSTKLEDSAMYFCASKGGRLNSPLHFGNGTRLTVT.

The chain is built from TRBV29-1 and TRBJ2-1, with D possibly TRBD1 on 5 matching bases. CDR1 and CDR2 (germline): SQVTM, ANQGSEA. The V and J ends lost 8 bases and 0 bases respectively, with 23 bases between them. The CDR3 consists of 17 residues. The CDR3 loop reads CSIKQVSVAVSYNEQFF. The CDR3, as DNA: TGCAGCATAAAACAGGTGTCAGTCGCTGTCTCCTACAATGAGCAGTTCTTC.

This chain links TRBV4-1 with TRBJ1-5; the D is unclear. CDR1 MGHRA and CDR2 YSYEKL come from the germline V gene. V lost 0 bases and J lost 3, with 9 bases in between. The CDR3 totals 15 residues. CDR3 protein: CASSQDEGTNQPQHF. CDR3 sequence (DNA): TGCGCCAGCAGCCAAGATGAGGGTACCAATCAGCCCCAGCATTTT.

The chain is built from TRBV11-2 and TRBJ1-1; no reliable D call. Trimming removed 1 base from V and 8 bases from J, with 11 bases in between. This CDR3 contains 13 residues. Germline V gene data show CDR1 as SGHAT and CDR2 as FQNNGV. CDR3 region: CASSLVGSEEAFF. Written as DNA, the CDR3 is TGTGCCAGCAGCTTAGTAGGAAGTGAGGAAGCTTTCTTT.

This clone has just a few counts. The V call is TRBV5-4, the J call TRBJ1-1, with D possibly matching TRBD1 (5 bases). Germline assignment: CDR1 SGHNT and CDR2 YYREEE (reference sequence). Trimming took 4 bases from V and 4 from J, leaving 17 bases between them. The length of the CDR3 is 15 residues. DNA of the CDR3: TGTGCCAGCAGCCCCCGGGACCGGGGTACCACTGAAGCTTTCTTT. It specifies CASSPRDRGTTEAFF.

In this sample, this clone turned up once. This chain uses TRBV19 with TRBJ2-7, with a possible D match to TRBD1 (6 bases). V gave up 3 bases and J gave up 1 base, with 16 bases separating them. Germline CDR1 is LNHDA and CDR2 is SQIVND (reference sequence). The CDR3 covers 16 residues. The CDR3 DNA is TGTGCCAGTAGTATTAAAGGGCAGGGGCCATCCTACGAGCAGTACTTC. Protein: CASSIKGQGPSYEQYF.

This chain joins TRBV6-4 and TRBJ2-3; D is perhaps TRBD2 (7 bases). V lost 0 bases and J 2 bases, leaving 27 bases between the germline ends. The CDR3 contains 21 residues. Germline V CDR1 and CDR2: MRHNA, SNTAGT. CDR3 residues: CASSDSLVGGGRTLPTDTQYF. CDR3 nucleotides: TGTGCCAGCAGTGACTCGTTGGTAGGGGGGGGACGGACCCTCCCCACAGATACGCAGTATTTT.

V and J are TRBV7-6 and TRBJ1-1; D remains ambiguous. The CDR3 totals 14 residues. The ends were cut back, 1 base at V and 5 bases at J, with 11 bases in the middle. Germline loops: CDR1 SGHVS, CDR2 FNYEAQ. The chain's CDR3 is CASSLVGLETEAFF. Here the CDR3 DNA reads TGTGCCAGCAGCTTAGTCGGGTTGGAAACTGAAGCTTTCTTT.

This clone was counted only a few times. This chain uses TRBV5-4 with TRBJ1-1; D ambiguous. V was pared by 0 bases and J by 7 bases, with 16 bases between. Germline V CDR1 and CDR2: SGHNT, YYREEE (reference sequence). The CDR3 is 15 amino acids. The CDR3 sequence is CASSLVMYSVNEAFF. Written as DNA, the CDR3 is TGTGCCAGCAGCTTGGTTATGTACAGCGTTAATGAAGCTTTCTTT.